This T cell receptor (beta chain) emerged from a study of blood T cell repertoires in COVID-19. On the study more broadly: The United States, Italy and Spain provided the acute and convalescent COVID-19 samples. The analysed material was cDNA or gDNA that came from T cells, B-cell-depleted T cells, or PBMCs.

In the study's own analysis: Reference gene primer amplification gave nucleated cell count estimates. Profiling relied on immunoSEQ multiplex PCR, and the TCRdb table lists in-frame clones only, not all of them. Clone size and the V and J calls come from that table; the DNA yielded D and trimming. The sample consists of around 110,000 clones, approximately 87% of them appearing once. The CDR3 has 14 amino acids. Germline CDR1 is MNHEY and CDR2 is SVGEGT. Trimming removed 3 bases from V and 5 bases from J, with 10 bases in between. J is TRBJ1-4 and V is TRBV6-2 or TRBV6-3; D is undetermined. The sequenced material came from peripheral blood. The sequence came from a man aged 25 to 40 with acute or convalescent COVID-19. CDR3 residues: CASSYDSENEKLFF. As DNA, the CDR3 is TGTGCCAGCAGTTATGATTCGGAGAATGAAAAACTGTTTTTT.